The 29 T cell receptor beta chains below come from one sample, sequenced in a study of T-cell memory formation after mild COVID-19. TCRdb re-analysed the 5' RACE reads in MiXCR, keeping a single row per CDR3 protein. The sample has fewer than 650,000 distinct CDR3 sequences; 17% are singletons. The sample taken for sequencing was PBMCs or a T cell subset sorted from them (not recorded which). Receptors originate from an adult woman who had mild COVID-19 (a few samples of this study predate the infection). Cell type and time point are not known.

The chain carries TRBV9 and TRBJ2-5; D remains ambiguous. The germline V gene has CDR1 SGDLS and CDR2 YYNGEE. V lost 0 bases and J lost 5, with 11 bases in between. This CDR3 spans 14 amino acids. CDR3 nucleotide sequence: TGTGCCAGCAGCGTAGGAACCCCGGTGGAGACCCAGTACTTC. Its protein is CASSVGTPVETQYF.

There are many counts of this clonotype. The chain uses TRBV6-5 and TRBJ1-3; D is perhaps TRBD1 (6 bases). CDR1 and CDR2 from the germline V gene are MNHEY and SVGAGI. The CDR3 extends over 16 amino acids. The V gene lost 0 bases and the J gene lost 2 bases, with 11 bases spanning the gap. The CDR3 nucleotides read TGTGCCAGCAGTTACTCTTTAGGGGGAACTGGAAACACCATATATTTT. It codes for CASSYSLGGTGNTIYF.

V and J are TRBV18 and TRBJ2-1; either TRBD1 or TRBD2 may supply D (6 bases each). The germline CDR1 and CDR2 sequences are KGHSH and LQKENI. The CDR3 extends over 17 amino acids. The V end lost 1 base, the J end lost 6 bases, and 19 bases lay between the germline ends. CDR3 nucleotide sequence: TGTGCCAGCTCACCACGATTCAGGGGAAGCGGGCCCAATGAGCAGTTCTTC. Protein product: CASSPRFRGSGPNEQFF.

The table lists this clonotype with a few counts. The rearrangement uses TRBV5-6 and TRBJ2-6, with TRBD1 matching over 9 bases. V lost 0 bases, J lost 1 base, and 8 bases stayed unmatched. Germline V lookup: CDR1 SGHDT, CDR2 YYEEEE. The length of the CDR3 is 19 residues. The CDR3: CASSLGLGQGHSGANVLTF. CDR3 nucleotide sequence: TGTGCCAGCAGCTTGGGCCTCGGACAGGGGCATTCTGGGGCCAACGTCCTGACTTTC.

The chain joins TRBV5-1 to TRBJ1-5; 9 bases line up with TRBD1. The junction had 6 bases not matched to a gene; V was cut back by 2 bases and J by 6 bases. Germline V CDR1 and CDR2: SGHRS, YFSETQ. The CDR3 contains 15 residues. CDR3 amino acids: CASSFGTGTGQPQHF. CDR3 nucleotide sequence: TGCGCCAGCAGCTTCGGGACAGGGACGGGTCAGCCCCAGCATTTT.

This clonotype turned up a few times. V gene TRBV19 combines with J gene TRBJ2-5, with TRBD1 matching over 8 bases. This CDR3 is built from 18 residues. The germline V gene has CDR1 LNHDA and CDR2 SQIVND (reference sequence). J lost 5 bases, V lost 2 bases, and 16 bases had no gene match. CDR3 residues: CASSIRQGPRGSAETQYF. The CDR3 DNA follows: TGTGCCAGTAGTATACGACAGGGGCCCCGAGGAAGCGCGGAGACCCAGTACTTC.

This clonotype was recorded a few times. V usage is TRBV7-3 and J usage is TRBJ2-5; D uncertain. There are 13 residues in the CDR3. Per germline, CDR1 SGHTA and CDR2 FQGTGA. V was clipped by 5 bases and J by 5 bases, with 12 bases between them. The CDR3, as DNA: TGTGCCAGCAGCGCCTTCCGCCGGGAGACCCAGTACTTC. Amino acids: CASSAFRRETQYF.

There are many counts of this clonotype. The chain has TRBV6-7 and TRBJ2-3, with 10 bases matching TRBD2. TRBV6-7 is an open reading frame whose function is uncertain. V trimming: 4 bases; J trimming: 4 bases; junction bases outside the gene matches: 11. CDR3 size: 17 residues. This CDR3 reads CASSFTAGGPAADTQYF. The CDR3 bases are TGTGCCAGCAGTTTCACAGCGGGGGGGCCAGCCGCAGATACGCAGTATTTT.

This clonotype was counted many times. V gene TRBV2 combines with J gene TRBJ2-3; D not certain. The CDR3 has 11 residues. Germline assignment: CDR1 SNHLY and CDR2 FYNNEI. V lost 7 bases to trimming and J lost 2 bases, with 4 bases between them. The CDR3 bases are TGTGCCAGCACCGTCACAGATACGCAGTATTTT. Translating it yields CASTVTDTQYF.

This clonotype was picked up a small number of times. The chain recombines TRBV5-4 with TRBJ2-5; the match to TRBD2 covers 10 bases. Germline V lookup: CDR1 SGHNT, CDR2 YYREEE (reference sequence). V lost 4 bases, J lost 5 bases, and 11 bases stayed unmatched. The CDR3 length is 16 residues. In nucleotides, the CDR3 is TGTGCCAGCAGCCTAGCGGGAGAAGCACGGCAGGAGACCCAGTACTTC. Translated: CASSLAGEARQETQYF.

This CDR3 is CASSSLQGSNEKLFF. Written as DNA, the CDR3 is TGTGCCAGCAGCTCGCTCCAGGGATCCAATGAAAAACTGTTTTTT. V gene TRBV7-9 combines with J gene TRBJ1-4, with TRBD1 as a possible D gene (5 bases). This CDR3 is 15 amino acids long. Trimming stripped 4 bases from V and 5 bases from J, with 14 bases between. CDR1 and CDR2 (germline): SEHNR, FQNEAQ (reference sequence).

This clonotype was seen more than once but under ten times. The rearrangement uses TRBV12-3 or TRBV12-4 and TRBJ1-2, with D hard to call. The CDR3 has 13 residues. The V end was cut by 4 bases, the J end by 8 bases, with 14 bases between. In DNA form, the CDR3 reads TGTGCCAGCAGTTCCCTCAAGGTGAAAGGCTACACCTTC. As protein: CASSSLKVKGYTF.

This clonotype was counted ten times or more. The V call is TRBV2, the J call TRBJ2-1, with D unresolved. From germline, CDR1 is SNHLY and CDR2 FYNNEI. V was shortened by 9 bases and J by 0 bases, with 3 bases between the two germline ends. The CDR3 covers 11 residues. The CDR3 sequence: CARGSYNEQFF. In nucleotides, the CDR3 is TGTGCCAGGGGCTCCTACAATGAGCAGTTCTTC.

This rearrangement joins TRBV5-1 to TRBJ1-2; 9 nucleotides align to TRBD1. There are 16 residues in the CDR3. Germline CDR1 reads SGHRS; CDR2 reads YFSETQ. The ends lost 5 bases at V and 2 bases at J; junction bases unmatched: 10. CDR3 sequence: CASRLGTGRPNYGYTF. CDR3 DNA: TGCGCCAGCAGGCTAGGGACAGGGCGGCCCAACTATGGCTACACCTTC. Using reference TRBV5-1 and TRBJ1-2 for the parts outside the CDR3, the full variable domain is KAGVTQTPRYLIKTRGQQVTLSCSPISGHRSVSWYQQTPGQGLQFLFEYFSETQRNKGNFPGRFSGRQFSNSRSEMNVSTLELGDSALYLCASRLGTGRPNYGYTFGSGTRLTVV.

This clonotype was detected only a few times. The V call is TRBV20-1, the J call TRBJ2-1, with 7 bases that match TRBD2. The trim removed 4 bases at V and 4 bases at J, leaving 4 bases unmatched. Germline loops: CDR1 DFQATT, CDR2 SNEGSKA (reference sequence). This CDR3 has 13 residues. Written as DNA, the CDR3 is TGCAGTGCTATTGCGGGGGTATACAATGAGCAGTTCTTC. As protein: CSAIAGVYNEQFF.

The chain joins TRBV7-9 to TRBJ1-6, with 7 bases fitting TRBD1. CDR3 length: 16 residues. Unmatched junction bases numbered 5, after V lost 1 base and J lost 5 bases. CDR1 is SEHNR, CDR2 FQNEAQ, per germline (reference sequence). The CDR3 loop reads CASSLVGTADNSPLHF. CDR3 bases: TGTGCCAGCAGCTTAGTTGGGACAGCAGATAATTCACCCCTCCACTTT.

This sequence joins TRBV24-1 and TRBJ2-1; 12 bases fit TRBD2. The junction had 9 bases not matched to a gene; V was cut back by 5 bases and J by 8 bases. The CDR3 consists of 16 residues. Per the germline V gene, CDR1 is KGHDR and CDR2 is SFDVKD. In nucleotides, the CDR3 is TGTGCCACCAGTGCTCTGAGACTAGCGGGAGCCGATGAGCAGTTCTTC. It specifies CATSALRLAGADEQFF.

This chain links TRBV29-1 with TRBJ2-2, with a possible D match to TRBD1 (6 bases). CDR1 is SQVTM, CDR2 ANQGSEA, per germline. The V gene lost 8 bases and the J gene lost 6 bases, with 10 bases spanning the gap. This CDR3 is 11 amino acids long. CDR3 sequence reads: CSTRTAGELFF. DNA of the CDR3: TGCAGCACGAGGACAGCCGGGGAGCTGTTTTTT.

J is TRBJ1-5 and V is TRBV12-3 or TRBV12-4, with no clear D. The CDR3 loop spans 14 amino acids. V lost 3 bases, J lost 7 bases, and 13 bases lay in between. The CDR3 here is CASSFLDQDQPQHF. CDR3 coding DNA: TGTGCCAGCAGTTTCTTGGACCAGGACCAGCCCCAGCATTTT.

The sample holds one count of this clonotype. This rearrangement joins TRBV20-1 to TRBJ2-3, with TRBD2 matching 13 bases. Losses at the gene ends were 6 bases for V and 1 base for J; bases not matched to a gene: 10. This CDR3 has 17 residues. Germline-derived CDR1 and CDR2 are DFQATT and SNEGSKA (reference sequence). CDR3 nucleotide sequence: TGCAGTGCGACGGGACTAGCGGGAACTACTCGCACAGATACGCAGTATTTT. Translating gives CSATGLAGTTRTDTQYF.

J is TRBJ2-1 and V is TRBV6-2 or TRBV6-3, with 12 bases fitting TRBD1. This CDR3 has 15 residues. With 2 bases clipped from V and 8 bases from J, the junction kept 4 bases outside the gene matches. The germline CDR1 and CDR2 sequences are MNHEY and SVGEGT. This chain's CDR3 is CASSYLGTGGYEQFF. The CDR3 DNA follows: TGTGCCAGCAGTTACCTAGGGACAGGGGGCTATGAGCAGTTCTTC.

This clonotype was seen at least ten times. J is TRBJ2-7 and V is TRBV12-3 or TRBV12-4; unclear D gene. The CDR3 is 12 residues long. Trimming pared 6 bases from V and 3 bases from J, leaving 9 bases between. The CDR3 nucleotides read TGTGCCAGCAGCCCCTCGGTCTACGAGCAGTACTTC. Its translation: CASSPSVYEQYF.

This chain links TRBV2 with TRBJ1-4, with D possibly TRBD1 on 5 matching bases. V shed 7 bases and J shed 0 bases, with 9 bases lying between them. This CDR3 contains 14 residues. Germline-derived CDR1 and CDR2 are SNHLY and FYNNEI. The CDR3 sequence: CASTRGTTNEKLFF. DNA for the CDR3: TGTGCCAGCACTAGGGGTACAACTAATGAAAAACTGTTTTTT.

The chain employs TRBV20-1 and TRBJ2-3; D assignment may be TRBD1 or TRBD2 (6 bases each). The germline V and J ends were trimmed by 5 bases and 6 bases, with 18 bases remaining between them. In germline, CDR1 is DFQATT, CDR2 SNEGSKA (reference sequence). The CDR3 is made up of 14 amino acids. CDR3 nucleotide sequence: TGCAGTGCTCCAGAGTGGGGGGCCGGGGATACGCAGTATTTT. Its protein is CSAPEWGAGDTQYF.

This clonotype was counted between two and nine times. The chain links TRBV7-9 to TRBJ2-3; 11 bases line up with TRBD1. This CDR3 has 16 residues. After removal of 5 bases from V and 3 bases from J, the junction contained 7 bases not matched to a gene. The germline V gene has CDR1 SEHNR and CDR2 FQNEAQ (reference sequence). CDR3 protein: CASSPWTGGKTDTQYF. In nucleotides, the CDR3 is TGTGCCAGCAGCCCGTGGACAGGGGGCAAAACAGATACGCAGTATTTT.

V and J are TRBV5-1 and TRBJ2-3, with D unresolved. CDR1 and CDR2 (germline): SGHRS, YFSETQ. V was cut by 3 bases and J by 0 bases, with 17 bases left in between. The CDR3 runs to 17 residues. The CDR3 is CASSSGMTTGSTDTQYF. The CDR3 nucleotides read TGCGCCAGCAGCTCTGGTATGACAACTGGGAGCACAGATACGCAGTATTTT.

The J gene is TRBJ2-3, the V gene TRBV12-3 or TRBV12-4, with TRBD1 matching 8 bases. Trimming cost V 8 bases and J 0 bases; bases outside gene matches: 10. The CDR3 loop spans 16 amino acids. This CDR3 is CASGLLTGESTDTQYF. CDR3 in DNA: TGTGCCAGCGGATTATTGACAGGGGAGAGCACAGATACGCAGTATTTT.

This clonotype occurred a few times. The CDR3 DNA reads TGTGCCAGCAAAAAAATCCAGACACCCAGGGACTTC. As protein: CASKKIQTPRDF. The chain joins TRBV21-1 to TRBJ2-7; the table gives TRBD1 as D, unverified against the DNA. TRBV21-1 has pseudogene status. This CDR3 has 12 amino acids.

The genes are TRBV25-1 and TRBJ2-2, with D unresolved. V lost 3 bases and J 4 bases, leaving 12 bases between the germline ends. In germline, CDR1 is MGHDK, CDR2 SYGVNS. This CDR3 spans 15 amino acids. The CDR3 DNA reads TGTGCCAGCAGTGACAGTACTCTACCCACCGGGGAGCTGTTTTTT. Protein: CASSDSTLPTGELFF.